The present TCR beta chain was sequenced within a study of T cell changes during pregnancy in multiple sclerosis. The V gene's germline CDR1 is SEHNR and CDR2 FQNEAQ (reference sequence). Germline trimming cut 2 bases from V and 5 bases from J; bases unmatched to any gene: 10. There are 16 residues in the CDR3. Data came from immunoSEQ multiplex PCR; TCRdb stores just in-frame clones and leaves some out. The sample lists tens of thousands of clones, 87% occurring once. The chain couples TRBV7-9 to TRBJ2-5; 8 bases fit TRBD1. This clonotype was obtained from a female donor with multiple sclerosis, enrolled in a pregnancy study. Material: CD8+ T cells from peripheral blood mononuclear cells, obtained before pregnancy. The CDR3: CASSLSMGQEAETQYF. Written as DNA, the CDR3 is TGTGCCAGCAGCTTAAGTATGGGACAGGAGGCGGAGACCCAGTACTTC.